What follows is one TCR beta chain and its context. Its antigen is not identified. The PCR used 60 Vbeta and 13 Jbeta primers. The repertoire was sequenced with immunoSEQ multiplex PCR; TCRdb's copy has only in-frame clones and lacks some. Of 100,000 to 150,000 clones listed, over 60% are singletons. This entry is derived from a study of cytomegalovirus exposure and HLA in healthy donors. Study-wide findings and caveats: TCR beta V- and J-gene trimming was later associated with a missense DCLRE1C variant.

This CDR3 comprises 14 residues. Germline values: CDR1 MNHNS, CDR2 SASEGT. V lost 2 bases to trimming and J lost 0 bases, with 4 bases between them. This chain joins TRBV6-1 and TRBJ1-4; D unclear. Sample: PBMCs. This clonotype originated in a man aged 55 to 69 in good health and CMV-seropositive. The CDR3 region is CASSELATNEKLFF. CDR3 nucleotides: TGTGCCAGCAGTGAATTAGCAACTAATGAAAAACTGTTTTTT.